This TCR beta chain was sequenced for a study of a mutant IDH1 vaccine in newly diagnosed glioma (dated by TCRdb to about 2021). Regarding the complete study: The approximately 30 treated patients were around 62% male and around 40% female, with a mean age of about 38 years. Longitudinal TCRB deep sequencing was performed for some 25 treated patients wherever samples were available for exploratory analyses. Before enrollment, patients had received standard therapy of radiotherapy alone, temozolomide alone, or radiochemotherapy with temozolomide; most received the combination. Six visits were used for peripheral blood collection: V03 (baseline), V05, V07, V10, V12 and V13. The study at large found these results: The authors noted that analyses of patient blood samples could not be reproduced because of sample limitations. PBMC samples for TCRB deep sequencing were selected based on availability. Immune responses induced by the vaccine were seen in approximately 92% of patients across multiple MHC alleles. Changes in the top peripheral T cell clonotypes picked up by TCRB sequencing did not appear to be linked to pseudoprogression.

The library was built by means of the immunoSEQ multiplex PCR assay. Rearranged TCR beta chain sequences were amplified with the hsTCRB Kit following the manufacturer's protocol. An Illumina MiSeq was used to sequence the TCRB libraries. In the paper's pipeline: The proprietary platform of the kit vendor was used for demultiplexing, trimming and gene mapping. TCRdb mirrors the immuneACCESS table, restricted to in-frame sequences. Some clones are absent from its copies; in checked studies, under half trace to an unresolved V gene, and the reason for the others is unknown. The V and J calls and clone size were taken over from that table, and D and trimming were inferred from the DNA. The sample contains approximately 70,000 clones, 79% of them found a single time. The ten most abundant clones make up roughly 8.2% of the sample. V lost 5 bases and J lost 1 base, and the count of bases not matched to a germline gene is 4. Taken from the germline V gene, the CDR1 and CDR2 loops are SGHTA and FQGNSA. The CDR3 runs 15 residues from the cysteine to the phenylalanine. Only the CDR3 part of the read is kept: 45 bases, read in frame from the first base.

The sample's time point label, decoded: baseline, week 1 (first vaccination visit). The sample's treatment or condition label, decoded: pre-vaccination baseline after standard-of-care therapy. Newly diagnosed WHO grade 3 or 4 IDH1-mutant astrocytomas showing loss of nuclear ATRX were present in the donors. The samples were drawn from NOA16, a multicentre, single-arm, open-label phase I trial in Germany that tested a mutant IDH1 peptide vaccine in humans for the first time. Visit V03 blood draws served as the baseline sample for immunogenicity testing. Genomic DNA for TCRB sequencing was isolated from EDTA blood with the DNeasy Blood and Tissue Kit. Note on this clone: The antigen it binds to is not known. The record has no base qualities; no much larger clone is one base away.

This receptor was identified in a man in his fifties with glioma. The source was PBMCs, collected from a glioma patient treated with radiotherapy, temozolomide or both. The chain employs TRBV7-2 and TRBJ2-2; TRBD2 lines up with 7 middle nucleotides. The bases are TGTGCCAGCAGCCTAGAGCGGGGGAACACCGGGGAGCTGTTTTTT. Its translation reads: CASSLERGNTGELFF.